This T cell receptor beta chain was sequenced during a study of PD-1 blockade in classical Hodgkin lymphoma. Across the study: Patients had nivolumab dosed at 3 mg/kg, delivered intravenously every 2 weeks. Regarding the study as a whole: Reports described newly diagnosed patients as having lower baseline TCR diversity than healthy donors. When nivolumab was started under 1 year after ASCT, patients were excluded. Significant TCR diversity gains by C4D1 occurred in CD4+ but not CD8+ cells.

On this clone itself: Its antigen remains unidentified.

After autologous stem cell transplantation all patients relapsed, and prior brentuximab vedotin exposure differed between cohorts. In germline, CDR1 is SGHRS, CDR2 YFSETQ. The CDR3 extends over 15 amino acids. V lost 5 bases and J lost 1; bases outside the gene matches: 7. Measured with immunoSEQ multiplex PCR; TCRdb has only the in-frame clones, and not every one. The repertoire consists of roughly 56,000 clones, with approximately 90% occurring once and the leading ten covering under 7%. The starting material was peripheral blood mononuclear cells (PBMCs), obtained before the second cycle of nivolumab. This receptor was taken from a human donor with classical Hodgkin lymphoma. The rearrangement links TRBV5-1 to TRBJ2-5; 8 bases agree with TRBD2. CDR3 nucleotides: TGCGCCAGCAGGGGAGCGGGGGACTTCCAAGAGACCCAGTACTTC. Protein sequence: CASRGAGDFQETQYF.